This T cell receptor (beta chain) was obtained from a study of blood T cell repertoires in COVID-19. Study information: The United States, Italy and Spain were the sources of the acute and convalescent COVID-19 samples. PBMCs, B-cell-depleted T cells, or T cells provided the cDNA or gDNA that made up the material.

V was clipped by 2 bases and J by 3 bases, with 20 bases between them. Germline V gives CDR1 ENHRY, CDR2 SYGVKD. The CDR3 runs to 18 residues. As handled by the study authors: Using reference gene primer amplification, nucleated cell counts were estimated. Clones were read by immunoSEQ multiplex PCR, and TCRdb kept only the in-frame ones, dropping some. V and J calls and clone size come straight from that table; D and trimming were deduced from the DNA. The table has tens of thousands of clones, more than 75% seen once; the top ten hold roughly 24%. The TCR sequence derives from an elderly woman with acute or convalescent COVID-19. V is TRBV10-3 and J is TRBJ1-5, with D perhaps TRBD1 (5 bases). The sequenced material came from peripheral blood. CDR3 coding DNA: TGTGCCATCAGTGAGACCCCAACGGGGGTTGGAAACAATCAGCCCCAGCATTTT. Translated, it gives CAISETPTGVGNNQPQHF.